Following are 4 T cell receptor beta chains from one sample sequenced in a study of blood T cell repertoires in COVID-19. The protocol was immunoSEQ multiplex PCR, while the TCRdb copy is restricted to in-frame clones and leaves out a portion. This sample has roughly 380,000 clones, with almost 90% found just once. The specimen sequenced was PBMCs or T cells enriched from blood (not recorded which). The receptors were sampled from a woman aged 30 to 39 who had been exposed to COVID-19.

The rearrangement joins TRBV5-1 to TRBJ2-5, with D uncertain. This CDR3 spans 13 amino acids. The V and J ends lost 0 bases and 5 bases respectively, with 8 bases between them. The germline V gene encodes CDR1 SGHRS and CDR2 YFSETQ. CDR3 amino acids: CASSLVATETQYF. CDR3 DNA sequence: TGCGCCAGCAGCTTGGTAGCTACTGAGACCCAGTACTTC. The whole variable domain, filled in from reference TRBV5-1 and TRBJ2-5, reads KAGVTQTPRYLIKTRGQQVTLSCSPISGHRSVSWYQQTPGQGLQFLFEYFSETQRNKGNFPGRFSGRQFSNSRSEMNVSTLELGDSALYLCASSLVATETQYFGPGTRLLVL.

V gene TRBV28 combines with J gene TRBJ1-1; D possibly corresponds to TRBD1 (5 bases). The CDR3 consists of 12 residues. Germline V gene sequence: CDR1 MDHEN, CDR2 SYDVKM. V lost 7 bases and J 5 bases, leaving 11 bases between the germline ends. The DNA for the CDR3 is TGTGCCAGCATGCGGGGGAGGACTGAAGCTTTCTTT. Translated: CASMRGRTEAFF.

The rearrangement links TRBV28 to TRBJ1-5; a weak D match, TRBD1 (6 bases). The V gene's germline CDR1 is MDHEN and CDR2 SYDVKM. Deletions cut 6 bases from V and 1 base from J, with 13 bases between. This CDR3 is 15 amino acids long. The DNA of the CDR3 is TGTGCCAGCAGCCCCCCCCAGGGGAGCAATCAGCCCCAGCATTTT. Translating gives CASSPPQGSNQPQHF.

This chain connects TRBV24-1 to TRBJ2-1, with TRBD2 matching 7 bases. After removal of 4 bases from V and 0 bases from J, the junction contained 11 bases not matched to a gene. The CDR3 runs 18 residues. Germline CDR1 and CDR2: KGHDR and SFDVKD. The CDR3 loop is CATSEGAGVLLSYNEQFF. CDR3 in DNA: TGTGCCACCAGTGAAGGGGCGGGAGTGTTACTCTCCTACAATGAGCAGTTCTTC.